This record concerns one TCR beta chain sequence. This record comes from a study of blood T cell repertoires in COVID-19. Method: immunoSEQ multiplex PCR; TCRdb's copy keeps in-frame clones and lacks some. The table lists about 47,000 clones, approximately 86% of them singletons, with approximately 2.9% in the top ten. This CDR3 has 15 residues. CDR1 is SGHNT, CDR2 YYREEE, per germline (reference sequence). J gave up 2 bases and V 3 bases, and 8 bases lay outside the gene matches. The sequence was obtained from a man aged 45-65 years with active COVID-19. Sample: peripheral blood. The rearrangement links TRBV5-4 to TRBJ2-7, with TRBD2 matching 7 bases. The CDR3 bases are TGTGCCAGCAGCTCCCCGGGGAGGGCCACCTACGAGCAGTACTTC. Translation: CASSSPGRATYEQYF.